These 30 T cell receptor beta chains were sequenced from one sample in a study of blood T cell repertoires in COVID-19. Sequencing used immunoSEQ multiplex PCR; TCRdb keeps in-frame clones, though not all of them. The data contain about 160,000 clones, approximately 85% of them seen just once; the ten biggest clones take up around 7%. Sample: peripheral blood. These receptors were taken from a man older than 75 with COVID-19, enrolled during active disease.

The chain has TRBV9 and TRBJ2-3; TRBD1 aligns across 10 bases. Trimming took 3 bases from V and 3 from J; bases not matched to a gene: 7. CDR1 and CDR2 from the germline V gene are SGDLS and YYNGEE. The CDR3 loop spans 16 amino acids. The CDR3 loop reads CASSANRDRGTDTQYF. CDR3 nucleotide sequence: TGTGCCAGCAGCGCAAACCGGGACAGGGGAACAGATACGCAGTATTTT.

The CDR3 spells CASSLGRGIGYTF. In DNA, the CDR3 is TGTGCCAGCAGTTTAGGCAGGGGGATTGGCTACACCTTC. V usage is TRBV28 and J usage is TRBJ1-2; 7 bases are a match to TRBD1. CDR1 MDHEN and CDR2 SYDVKM come from the germline V gene. The CDR3 runs to 13 residues. V was pared by 2 bases and J by 7 bases, with 4 bases of the junction left unmatched.

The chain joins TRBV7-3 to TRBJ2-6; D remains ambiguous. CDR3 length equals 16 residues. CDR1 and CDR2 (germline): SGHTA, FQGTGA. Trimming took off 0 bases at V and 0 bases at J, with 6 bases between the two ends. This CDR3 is CASSLTGVSGANVLTF. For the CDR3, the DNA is TGTGCCAGCAGCTTAACTGGAGTCTCTGGGGCCAACGTCCTGACTTTC.

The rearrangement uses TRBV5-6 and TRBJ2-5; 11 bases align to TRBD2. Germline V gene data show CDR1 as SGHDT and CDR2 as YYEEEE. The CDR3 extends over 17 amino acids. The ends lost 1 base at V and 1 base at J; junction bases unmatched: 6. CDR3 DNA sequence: TGTGCCAGCAGCTTGAAGGCTAGCGGGGGGATCCAAGAGACCCAGTACTTC. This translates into CASSLKASGGIQETQYF.

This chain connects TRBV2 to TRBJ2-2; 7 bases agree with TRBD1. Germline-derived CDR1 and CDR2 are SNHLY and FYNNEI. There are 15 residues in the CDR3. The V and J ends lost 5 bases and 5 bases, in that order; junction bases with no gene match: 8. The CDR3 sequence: CASSPDRVGTGELFF. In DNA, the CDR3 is TGTGCCAGCAGTCCTGACAGGGTTGGAACCGGGGAGCTGTTTTTT.

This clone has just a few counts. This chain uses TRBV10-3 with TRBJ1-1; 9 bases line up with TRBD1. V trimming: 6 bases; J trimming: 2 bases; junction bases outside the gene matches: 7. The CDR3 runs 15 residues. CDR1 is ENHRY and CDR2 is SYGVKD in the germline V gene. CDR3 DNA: TGTGCCATCAGAGTTCCGGGACAGGGAAACACTGAAGCTTTCTTT. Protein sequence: CAIRVPGQGNTEAFF.

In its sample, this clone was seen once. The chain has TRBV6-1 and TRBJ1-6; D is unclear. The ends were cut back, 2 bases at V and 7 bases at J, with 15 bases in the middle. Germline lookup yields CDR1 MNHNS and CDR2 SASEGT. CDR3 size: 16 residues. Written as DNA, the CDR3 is TGTGCCAGCAGTGAACCTGCCGGAGCGGCCAATTCACCCCTCCACTTT. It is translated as CASSEPAGAANSPLHF.

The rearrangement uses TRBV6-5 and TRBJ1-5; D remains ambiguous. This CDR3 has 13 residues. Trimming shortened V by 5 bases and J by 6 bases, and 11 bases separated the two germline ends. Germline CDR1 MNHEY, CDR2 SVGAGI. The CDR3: CASSPLDSQPQHF. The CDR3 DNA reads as TGTGCCAGCAGTCCCCTCGATAGTCAGCCCCAGCATTTT.

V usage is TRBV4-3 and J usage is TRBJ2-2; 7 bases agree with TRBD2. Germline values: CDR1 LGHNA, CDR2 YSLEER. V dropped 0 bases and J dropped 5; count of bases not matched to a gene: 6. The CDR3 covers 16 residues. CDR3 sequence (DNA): TGCGCCAGCAGCCAAGATGCAGCGGGGAGGACCGGGGAGCTGTTTTTT. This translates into CASSQDAAGRTGELFF.

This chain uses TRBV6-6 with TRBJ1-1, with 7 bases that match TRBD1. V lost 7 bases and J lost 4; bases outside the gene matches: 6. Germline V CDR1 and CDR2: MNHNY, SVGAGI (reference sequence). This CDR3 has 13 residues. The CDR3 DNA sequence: TGTGCCAGCAAGCAGGGGGGCGGCACTGAAGCTTTCTTT. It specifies CASKQGGGTEAFF.

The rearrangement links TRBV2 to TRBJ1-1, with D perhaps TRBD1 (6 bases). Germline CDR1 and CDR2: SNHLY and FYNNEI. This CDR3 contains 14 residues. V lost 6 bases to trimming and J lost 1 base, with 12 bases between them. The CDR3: CASSPGTPNTEAFF. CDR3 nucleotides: TGTGCCAGCAGCCCCGGGACACCGAACACTGAAGCTTTCTTT.

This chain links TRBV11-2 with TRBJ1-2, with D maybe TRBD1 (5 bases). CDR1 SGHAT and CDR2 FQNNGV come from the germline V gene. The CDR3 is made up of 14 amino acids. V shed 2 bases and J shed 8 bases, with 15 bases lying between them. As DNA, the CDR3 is TGTGCCAGCAGCTTACGGGGGAGAGGGATCGGCTACACCTTC. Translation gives CASSLRGRGIGYTF.

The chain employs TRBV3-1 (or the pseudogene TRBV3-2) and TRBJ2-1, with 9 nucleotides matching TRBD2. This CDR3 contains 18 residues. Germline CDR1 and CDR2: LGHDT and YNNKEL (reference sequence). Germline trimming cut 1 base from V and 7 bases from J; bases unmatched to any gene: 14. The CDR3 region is CASSQVPSGVHFMNEQFF. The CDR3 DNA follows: TGTGCCAGCAGCCAAGTTCCTAGCGGGGTCCATTTTATGAATGAGCAGTTCTTC.

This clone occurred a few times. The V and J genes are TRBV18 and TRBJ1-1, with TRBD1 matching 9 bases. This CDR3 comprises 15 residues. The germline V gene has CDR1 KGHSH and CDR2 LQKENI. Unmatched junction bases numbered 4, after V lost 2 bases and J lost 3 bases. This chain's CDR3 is CASSPGTGQDTEAFF. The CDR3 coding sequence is TGTGCCAGCTCACCAGGGACAGGGCAGGACACTGAAGCTTTCTTT.

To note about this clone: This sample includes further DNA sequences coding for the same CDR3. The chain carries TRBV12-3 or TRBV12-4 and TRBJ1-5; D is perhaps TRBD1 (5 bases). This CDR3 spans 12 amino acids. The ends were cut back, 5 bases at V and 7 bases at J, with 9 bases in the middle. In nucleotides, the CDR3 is TGTGCCAGCAGTCAGGGAGGGCAGCCCCAGCATTTT. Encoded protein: CASSQGGQPQHF.

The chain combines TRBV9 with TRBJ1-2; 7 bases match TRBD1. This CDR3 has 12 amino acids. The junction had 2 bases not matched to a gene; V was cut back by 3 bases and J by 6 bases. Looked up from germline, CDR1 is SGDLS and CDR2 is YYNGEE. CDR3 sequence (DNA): TGTGCCAGCAGCGGACAGGGAGATGGCTACACCTTC. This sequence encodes CASSGQGDGYTF.

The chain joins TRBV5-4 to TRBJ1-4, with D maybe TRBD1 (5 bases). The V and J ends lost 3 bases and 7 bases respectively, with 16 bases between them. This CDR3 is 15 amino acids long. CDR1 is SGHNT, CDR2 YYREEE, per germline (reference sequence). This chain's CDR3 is CASSSRGGELEKLFF. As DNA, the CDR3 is TGTGCCAGCAGCTCCCGCGGAGGGGAGCTTGAAAAACTGTTTTTT.

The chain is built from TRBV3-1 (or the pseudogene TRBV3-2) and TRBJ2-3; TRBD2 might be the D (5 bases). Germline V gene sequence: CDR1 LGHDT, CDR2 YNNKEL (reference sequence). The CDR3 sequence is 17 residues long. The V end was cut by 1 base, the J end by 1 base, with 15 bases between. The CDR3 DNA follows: TGTGCCAGCAGCCAAGCCCCGGCACCCGGGGGCACAGATACGCAGTATTTT. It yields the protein CASSQAPAPGGTDTQYF.

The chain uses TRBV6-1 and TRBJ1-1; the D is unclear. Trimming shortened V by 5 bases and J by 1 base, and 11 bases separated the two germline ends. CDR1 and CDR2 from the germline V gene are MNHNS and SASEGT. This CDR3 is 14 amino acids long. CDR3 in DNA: TGTGCCAGCAGTCACCTAGTGGCGAACACTGAAGCTTTCTTT. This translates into CASSHLVANTEAFF.

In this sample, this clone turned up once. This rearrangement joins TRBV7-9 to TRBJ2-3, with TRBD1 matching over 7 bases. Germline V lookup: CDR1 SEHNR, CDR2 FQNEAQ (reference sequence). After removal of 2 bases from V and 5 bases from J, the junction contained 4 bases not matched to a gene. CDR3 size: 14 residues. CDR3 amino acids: CASSLRGLRDTQYF. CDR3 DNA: TGTGCCAGCAGCTTAAGGGGGCTGCGAGATACGCAGTATTTT.

CDR3 bases: TGCGCCAGCAGGGGACCGGGACAGGGTGCGGGCTACAATGAGCAGTTCTTC. It is translated as CASRGPGQGAGYNEQFF. This chain uses TRBV10-2 with TRBJ2-1, with 9 bases aligning to TRBD1. Trimming cost V 6 bases and J 3 bases; bases outside gene matches: 12. Germline-derived CDR1 and CDR2 are WSHSY and SAAADI. The CDR3 sequence is 17 residues long.

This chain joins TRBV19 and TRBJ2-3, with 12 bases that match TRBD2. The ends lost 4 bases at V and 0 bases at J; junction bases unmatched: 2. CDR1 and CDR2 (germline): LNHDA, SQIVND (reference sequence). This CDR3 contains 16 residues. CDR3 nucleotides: TGTGCCAGTAGTAGGACTAGCGGGGATAGCACAGATACGCAGTATTTT. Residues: CASSRTSGDSTDTQYF.

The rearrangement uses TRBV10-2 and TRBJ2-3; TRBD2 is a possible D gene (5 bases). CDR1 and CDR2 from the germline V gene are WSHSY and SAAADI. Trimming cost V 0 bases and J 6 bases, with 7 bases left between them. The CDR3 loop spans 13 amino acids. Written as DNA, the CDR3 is TGCGCCAGCAGTGAGTCGGGAGCGGATACGCAGTATTTT. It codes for CASSESGADTQYF.

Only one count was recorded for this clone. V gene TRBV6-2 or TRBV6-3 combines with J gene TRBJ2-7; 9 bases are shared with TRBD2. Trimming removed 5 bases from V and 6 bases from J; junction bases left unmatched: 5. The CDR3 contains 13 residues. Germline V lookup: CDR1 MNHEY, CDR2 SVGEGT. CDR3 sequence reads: CASSDRRGGEQYF. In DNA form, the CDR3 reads TGTGCCAGCAGTGACAGGCGGGGGGGCGAGCAGTACTTC.

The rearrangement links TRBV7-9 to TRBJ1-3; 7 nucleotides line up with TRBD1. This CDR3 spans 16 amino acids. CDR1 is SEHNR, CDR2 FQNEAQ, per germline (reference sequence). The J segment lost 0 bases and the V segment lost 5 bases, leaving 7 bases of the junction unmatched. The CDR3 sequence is CASSVTGVGSGNTIYF. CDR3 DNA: TGTGCCAGCAGCGTCACAGGGGTCGGCTCTGGAAACACCATATATTTT.

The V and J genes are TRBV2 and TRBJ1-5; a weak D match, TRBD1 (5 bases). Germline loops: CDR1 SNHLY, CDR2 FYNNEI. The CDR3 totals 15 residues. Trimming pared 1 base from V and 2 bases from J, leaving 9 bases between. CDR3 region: CASSEGGRGNQPQHF. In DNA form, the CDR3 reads TGTGCCAGCAGTGAAGGGGGGAGGGGCAATCAGCCCCAGCATTTT.

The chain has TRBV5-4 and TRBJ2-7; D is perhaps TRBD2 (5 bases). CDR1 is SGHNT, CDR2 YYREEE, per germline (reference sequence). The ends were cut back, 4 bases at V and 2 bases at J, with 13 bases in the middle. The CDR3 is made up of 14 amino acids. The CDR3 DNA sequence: TGTGCCAGCAGCCCTCGTGAGGGTACCTACGAGCAGTACTTC. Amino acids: CASSPREGTYEQYF.

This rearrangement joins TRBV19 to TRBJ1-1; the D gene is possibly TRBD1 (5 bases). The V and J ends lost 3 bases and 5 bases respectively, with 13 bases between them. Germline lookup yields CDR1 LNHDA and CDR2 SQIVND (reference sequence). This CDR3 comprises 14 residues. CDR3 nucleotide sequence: TGTGCCAGTAGTATCGGCAGGGAAAGGACTGAAGCTTTCTTT. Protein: CASSIGRERTEAFF. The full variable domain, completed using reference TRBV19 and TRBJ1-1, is DGGITQSPKYLFRKEGQNVTLSCEQNLNHDAMYWYRQDPGQGLRLIYYSQIVNDFQKGDIAEGYSVSREKKESFPLTVTSAQKNPTAFYLCASSIGRERTEAFFGQGTRLTVV.

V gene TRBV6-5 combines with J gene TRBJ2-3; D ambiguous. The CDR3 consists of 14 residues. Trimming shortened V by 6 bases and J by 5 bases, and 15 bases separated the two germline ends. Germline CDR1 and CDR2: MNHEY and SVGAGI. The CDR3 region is CASRIRPGGDTQYF. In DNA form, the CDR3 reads TGTGCCAGCAGAATACGACCCGGCGGAGATACGCAGTATTTT.

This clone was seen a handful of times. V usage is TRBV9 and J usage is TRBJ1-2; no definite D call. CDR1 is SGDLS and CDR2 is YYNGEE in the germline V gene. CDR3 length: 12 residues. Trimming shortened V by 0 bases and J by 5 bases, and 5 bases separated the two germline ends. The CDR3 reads CASSVVSYGYTF. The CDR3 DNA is TGTGCCAGCAGCGTAGTATCGTATGGCTACACCTTC.